The 16 T cell receptor beta chains in this list originate from one sample, sequenced in a study of OX40 agonist ivuxolimab in advanced cancers. Some clones are missing from TCRdb's copy, which holds only in-frame ones; the method was immunoSEQ multiplex PCR. The sample lists approximately 40,000 clones, approximately 84% occurring once. The material was CD4+ or CD8+ T cells sorted from blood, obtained in a trial of the OX40 agonist ivuxolimab. The receptors were gathered from an adult with an advanced solid tumor such as melanoma, head and neck, liver or kidney cancer.

CDR3 nucleotides: TGTGCCAGCAGCTTCCCTGGTGAGGGGTACTACGAGCAGTACTTC. This gives the protein CASSFPGEGYYEQYF. The chain couples TRBV5-6 to TRBJ2-7; D assignment may be TRBD1 or TRBD2 (5 bases each). The germline CDR1 and CDR2 sequences are SGHDT and YYEEEE. Trimming left V 2 bases short and J 3 bases short, with 15 bases between. The CDR3 length is 15 residues.

This clone is medium-sized. Other nucleotide sequences from this sample produce the same CDR3. This chain joins TRBV6-4 and TRBJ2-2, with 9 bases lining up with TRBD2. In germline, CDR1 is MRHNA, CDR2 SNTAGT. The length of the CDR3 is 17 residues. V lost 7 bases, J lost 2 bases, and 11 bases stayed unmatched. The CDR3 loop is CASTWPERGANTGELFF. CDR3 nucleotide sequence: TGTGCCAGCACTTGGCCGGAGCGGGGGGCTAACACCGGGGAGCTGTTTTTT.

This sequence joins TRBV7-9 and TRBJ1-1, with no clear D. From germline, CDR1 is SEHNR and CDR2 FQNEAQ (reference sequence). CDR3 length equals 16 residues. V lost 1 base, J lost 4 bases, and 16 bases lay in between. The CDR3 coding sequence is TGTGCCAGCAGCTTAGGGGCAGGCTTAACCTTCACTGAAGCTTTCTTT. Protein: CASSLGAGLTFTEAFF.

Note on this clone: A junction end diverges from the germline sequence, so it may reflect a read error. The J gene is TRBJ2-1, the V gene TRBV19; unclear D gene. CDR1 is LNHDA and CDR2 is SQIVND in the germline V gene (reference sequence). The CDR3 spans 12 residues. CDR3 loop: CASSVETNEQFF. Here the CDR3 DNA reads TGTGCCAGTAGTGTAGAAACCAATGAGCAGTTCTTC.

This chain joins TRBV5-1 and TRBJ2-7; D may be TRBD2 (6 bases). The V end lost 0 bases, the J end lost 4 bases, and 17 bases lay between the germline ends. Germline V gives CDR1 SGHRS, CDR2 YFSETQ. This CDR3 is 16 amino acids long. CDR3 residues: CASSLEWRRTIYEQYF. Written as DNA, the CDR3 is TGCGCCAGCAGCTTGGAGTGGAGGAGGACTATATACGAGCAGTACTTC.

The chain has TRBV5-6 and TRBJ1-1, with D possibly being TRBD1 (5 bases). With 5 bases removed from V and 4 bases from J, the gap between germline ends came to 18 bases. The germline V gene has CDR1 SGHDT and CDR2 YYEEEE. The CDR3 runs to 15 residues. The CDR3 nucleotides read TGTGCCAGCAGTTTAGATAGCTGGGGGGGCACTGAAGCTTTCTTT. Protein: CASSLDSWGGTEAFF.

This clone has just one count. V is TRBV27 and J is TRBJ2-2; D not resolved. V lost 0 bases and J 4 bases, leaving 6 bases between the germline ends. The germline CDR1 and CDR2 sequences are MNHEY and SMNVEV (reference sequence). The CDR3 is 14 residues long. DNA of the CDR3: TGTGCCAGCAGTTTATCGCCCCTCACCGGGGAGCTGTTTTTT. Translation: CASSLSPLTGELFF.

The chain is built from TRBV6-4 and TRBJ2-3; 11 bases match TRBD2. The V gene end was trimmed by 3 bases and the J gene end by 5 bases; junction bases not matched to a gene: 4. Germline V gene data show CDR1 as MRHNA and CDR2 as SNTAGT. This CDR3 is built from 15 residues. The CDR3 region is CASSEVAGGQDTQYF. In DNA, the CDR3 is TGTGCCAGCAGTGAAGTAGCGGGGGGGCAAGATACGCAGTATTTT.

As for this clone: At one end the junction does not follow the germline gene, possibly because of a read error. The chain carries TRBV7-7 and TRBJ1-5; tentatively, D is TRBD1 (6 bases). The CDR3 extends over 13 amino acids. In germline, CDR1 is SSHAT, CDR2 FNYEAQ (reference sequence). The DNA for the CDR3 is TGTGCTAGCAGCTCAGGGGTCAATCAGCCCCAGCATTTT. Amino acid sequence: CASSSGVNQPQHF. The full variable domain, completed using reference TRBV7-7 and TRBJ1-5, is GAGVSQSPRYKVTKRGQDVTLRCDPISSHATLYWYQQALGQGPEFLTYFNYEAQPDKSGLPSDRFSAERPEGSISTLTIQRTEQRDSAMYRCASSSGVNQPQHFGDGTRLSIL.

CDR3 region: CASSQRVASSGNTIYF. The CDR3 nucleotides read TGTGCCAGCAGTCAGAGGGTAGCGAGCTCTGGAAACACCATATATTTT. The chain uses TRBV7-8 and TRBJ1-3, with D unresolved. Germline assignment: CDR1 SGHVS and CDR2 FQNEAQ. The germline V and J ends were trimmed by 6 bases and 0 bases, with 15 bases remaining between them. The CDR3 has 16 amino acids.

V usage is TRBV19 and J usage is TRBJ2-1, with 8 positions matching TRBD1. V shed 5 bases and J 9 bases; nucleotides not matched to a gene: 12. Germline values: CDR1 LNHDA, CDR2 SQIVND (reference sequence). The CDR3 loop spans 15 amino acids. Here the CDR3 DNA reads TGTGCCAGTAGTGCCCCGGACAGGGCCCGGGGTGAGCAGTTCTTC. Residues: CASSAPDRARGEQFF.

DNA for the CDR3: TGTGCCAGCAGCTTGAGGGGACAGGGGGTCTACGAGCAGTACTTC. Its protein product is CASSLRGQGVYEQYF. The genes are TRBV5-6 and TRBJ2-7; the match to TRBD1 covers 11 bases. CDR1 is SGHDT, CDR2 YYEEEE, per germline. CDR3 length: 15 residues. Unmatched junction bases numbered 3, after V lost 1 base and J lost 3 bases.

The chain combines TRBV13 with TRBJ2-2; 10 bases are shared with TRBD2. The CDR3 totals 14 residues. Per germline, CDR1 PRHDT and CDR2 FYEKMQ (reference sequence). V was clipped by 2 bases and J by 6 bases; unmatched bases: 0. The CDR3 bases are TGTGCCAGCAGCTTACTAGCGGGGGCCGGGGAGCTGTTTTTT. Its translation: CASSLLAGAGELFF.

The chain couples TRBV19 to TRBJ1-5, with D hard to call. CDR1 is LNHDA, CDR2 SQIVND, per germline (reference sequence). V lost 7 bases and J 0 bases, leaving 7 bases between the germline ends. The CDR3 extends over 13 amino acids. CDR3 sequence reads: CASIGYSNQPQHF. CDR3 coding DNA: TGTGCCAGTATCGGTTATAGCAATCAGCCCCAGCATTTT.

This clone has more than one count but fewer than ten. The genes are TRBV6-5 and TRBJ2-1; D call uncertain. The germline CDR1 and CDR2 sequences are MNHEY and SVGAGI. V was pared by 2 bases and J by 0 bases, with 5 bases between. There are 14 residues in the CDR3. The CDR3: CASSYGDSYNEQFF. CDR3 coding DNA: TGTGCCAGCAGTTACGGGGACTCCTACAATGAGCAGTTCTTC.

This sequence joins TRBV27 and TRBJ1-6, with TRBD1 identical over 9 bases. This CDR3 has 16 amino acids. Germline V gene sequence: CDR1 MNHEY, CDR2 SMNVEV (reference sequence). The ends lost 5 bases at V and 0 bases at J; junction bases unmatched: 2. The CDR3 is CASSPGQGSYNSPLHF. DNA for the CDR3: TGTGCCAGCAGTCCGGGACAGGGCTCCTATAATTCACCCCTCCACTTT.